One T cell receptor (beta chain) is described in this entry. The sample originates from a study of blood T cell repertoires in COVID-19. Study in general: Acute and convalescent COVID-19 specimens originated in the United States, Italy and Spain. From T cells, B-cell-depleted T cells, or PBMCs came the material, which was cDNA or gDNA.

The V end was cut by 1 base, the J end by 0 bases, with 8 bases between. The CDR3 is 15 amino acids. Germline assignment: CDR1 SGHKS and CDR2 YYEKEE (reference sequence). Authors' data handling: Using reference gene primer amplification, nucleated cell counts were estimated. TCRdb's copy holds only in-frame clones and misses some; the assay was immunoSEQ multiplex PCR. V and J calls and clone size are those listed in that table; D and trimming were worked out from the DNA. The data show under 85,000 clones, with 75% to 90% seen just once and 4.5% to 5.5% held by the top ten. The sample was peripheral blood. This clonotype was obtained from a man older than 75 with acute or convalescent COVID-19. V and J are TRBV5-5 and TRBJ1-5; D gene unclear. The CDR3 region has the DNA TGTGCCAGCAGCTTGAGCGTGGTTAGCAATCAGCCCCAGCATTTT. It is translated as CASSLSVVSNQPQHF. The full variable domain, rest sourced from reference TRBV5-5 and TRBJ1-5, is DAGVTQSPTHLIKTRGQQVTLRCSPISGHKSVSWYQQVLGQGPQFIFQYYEKEERGRGNFPDRFSARQFPNYSSELNVNALLLGDSALYLCASSLSVVSNQPQHFGDGTRLSIL.